These 4 T cell receptor beta chains were all obtained from the same sample, sequenced in a study of cytomegalovirus exposure and HLA in healthy donors (dated by TCRdb to 2017 to 2019). The library was built by means of the immunoSEQ multiplex PCR assay. For the multiplex PCR, a mixture combining 60 forward primers for TCR Vbeta segments and 13 reverse primers for TCR Jbeta segments was used. What TCRdb holds here is the immuneACCESS table cut down to in-frame rearrangements. Part of the clones is not present; checked against another copy, under half of the missing clones reflect an unresolved V gene, and the others are unexplained. The sample table records fewer than 140,000 clones; around 75% of these occur just once. The top ten clonotypes cover over 2% of the sample. Sequencing was carried out using PBMCs. The receptors were sampled from a middle-aged man in good health and CMV-seronegative.

This clone occurred a few times. This chain connects TRBV11-3 to TRBJ2-3, with TRBD2 matching over 8 bases. The CDR3 is made up of 16 amino acids. V shed 8 bases, J shed 2 bases, and the junction held 12 bases outside the gene matches. Germline V CDR1 and CDR2: SGHNT, YENEEA. CDR3 nucleotide sequence: TGTGCCAGCTGCGAGGAAGCGGGGGACCTCACAGATACGCAGTATTTT. As protein: CASCEEAGDLTDTQYF.

The chain recombines TRBV7-2 with TRBJ2-2, with D maybe TRBD2 (5 bases). This CDR3 has 14 amino acids. Between the trimmed V and J ends, which lost 3 bases and 3 bases, there was a span of 8 bases. Germline CDR1 SGHTA, CDR2 FQGNSA. The CDR3 loop reads CASSFYGDTGELFF. The CDR3, as DNA: TGTGCCAGCAGCTTTTACGGGGACACCGGGGAGCTGTTTTTT.

The V call is TRBV7-6, the J call TRBJ1-2; D unclear. V lost 1 base and J lost 8, with 14 bases in between. The germline V gene encodes CDR1 SGHVS and CDR2 FNYEAQ. The CDR3 covers 14 residues. CDR3 sequence (DNA): TGTGCCAGCAGCTTAGGCACGGGTCAGAGGGGCTACACCTTC. Protein product: CASSLGTGQRGYTF. Full variable domain (outside the CDR3, taken from reference TRBV7-6 and TRBJ1-2): GAGVSQSPRYKVTKRGQDVALRCDPISGHVSLYWYRQALGQGPEFLTYFNYEAQQDKSGLPNDRFSAERPEGSISTLTIQRTEQRDSAMYRCASSLGTGQRGYTFGSGTRLTVV.

This chain uses TRBV29-1 with TRBJ2-5, with D possibly TRBD1 on 6 matching bases. Gene TRBJ2-7 matches the end of the DNA better, so the J call may be wrong. This CDR3 has 14 amino acids. CDR1 is SQVTM and CDR2 is ANQGSEA in the germline V gene. The CDR3 loop reads CSVQNTGSSYEQYF. The CDR3 nucleotides are TGCAGCGTTCAGAATACAGGGAGCTCCTACGAGCAGTACTTC.